These 12 T cell receptor beta chains share one sample of origin, sequenced in a study of blood T cell repertoires in COVID-19. Produced via immunoSEQ multiplex PCR; TCRdb's table is partial and in-frame only. The sample comprises some 260,000 clones, about 80% of which are singletons, and 8.9% rests with the top ten. Sample: peripheral blood. The receptors derive from a man at least 80 years old with acute or convalescent COVID-19.

The genes are TRBV27 and TRBJ1-2; TRBD1 aligns across 8 bases. Trimming took 5 bases from V and 6 from J; bases not matched to a gene: 5. Germline CDR1 is MNHEY and CDR2 is SMNVEV (reference sequence). CDR3 size: 13 residues. The CDR3 coding sequence is TGTGCCAGCAGTGCGGACAGGGTGGATGGCTACACCTTC. Its translation: CASSADRVDGYTF.

This chain joins TRBV18 and TRBJ1-4; 7 nucleotides agree with TRBD1. The CDR3 covers 14 residues. The V and J ends lost 3 bases and 4 bases, in that order; junction bases with no gene match: 2. Germline V CDR1 and CDR2: KGHSH, LQKENI. CDR3 residues: CASSPRDSNEKLFF. In DNA, the CDR3 is TGTGCCAGCTCACCCCGGGACAGTAATGAAAAACTGTTTTTT.

The chain couples TRBV7-3 to TRBJ2-1; D is perhaps TRBD1 (6 bases). Per germline, CDR1 SGHTA and CDR2 FQGTGA. V lost 5 bases to trimming and J lost 4 bases, with 15 bases between them. The CDR3 contains 15 residues. CDR3 protein: CASSLIGTRYNEQFF. In DNA, the CDR3 is TGTGCCAGCAGCCTGATCGGGACACGGTACAATGAGCAGTTCTTC. The entire variable domain, with the rest obtained from reference TRBV7-3 and TRBJ2-1, is as follows: GAGVSQTPSNKVTEKGKYVELRCDPISGHTALYWYRQSLGQGPEFLIYFQGTGAADDSGLPNDRFFAVRPEGSVSTLKIQRTERGDSAVYLCASSLIGTRYNEQFFGPGTRLTVL.

This clone was detected once. V usage is TRBV3-1 (or the pseudogene TRBV3-2) and J usage is TRBJ1-3; D is unresolved. V was shortened by 6 bases and J by 3 bases, with 15 bases between the two germline ends. The CDR3 runs to 15 residues. Germline V gene lookup returns CDR1 LGHDT and CDR2 YNNKEL (reference sequence). This CDR3 reads CASSPAGSRGNTIYF. For the CDR3, the DNA is TGTGCCAGCAGTCCCGCGGGGAGTCGTGGAAACACCATATATTTT.

The chain recombines TRBV24-1 with TRBJ2-5; D gene ambiguous. The CDR3 is 13 residues long. CDR1 is KGHDR, CDR2 SFDVKD, per germline. Trimming took 4 bases from V and 5 from J, leaving 10 bases between them. CDR3 amino acids: CATSDPPVETQYF. CDR3 coding DNA: TGTGCCACCAGTGACCCACCGGTTGAGACCCAGTACTTC.

In DNA, the CDR3 is TGCGCCAGCAGCTTGGGCGGGGGCGACTCTGGAAACACCATATATTTT. Its protein product is CASSLGGGDSGNTIYF. This chain links TRBV5-1 with TRBJ1-3, with a tentative D call TRBD1 (6 bases). This CDR3 is built from 16 residues. V lost 0 bases to trimming and J lost 0 bases, with 10 bases between them. Germline V lookup: CDR1 SGHRS, CDR2 YFSETQ.

The chain is built from TRBV2 and TRBJ1-3; 9 positions match TRBD1. The length of the CDR3 is 16 residues. Germline values: CDR1 SNHLY, CDR2 FYNNEI. Trimming cost V 7 bases and J 4 bases; bases outside gene matches: 11. The CDR3 sequence: CASTGLQGAGGNTIYF. CDR3 sequence (DNA): TGTGCCAGCACTGGGCTACAGGGGGCCGGGGGAAACACCATATATTTT.

The chain recombines TRBV6-5 with TRBJ2-3; 7 bases line up with TRBD2. Trimming removed 5 bases from V and 6 bases from J; junction bases left unmatched: 8. The CDR3 sequence is 14 residues long. Germline CDR1 is MNHEY and CDR2 is SVGAGI. The CDR3 spells CASSPRLADDTQYF. The CDR3 DNA reads TGTGCCAGCAGTCCCCGACTAGCCGACGATACGCAGTATTTT.

The J gene is TRBJ2-1, the V gene TRBV24-1; D gene unclear. Germline V gene lookup returns CDR1 KGHDR and CDR2 SFDVKD. Trimming took off 0 bases at V and 5 bases at J, with 13 bases between the two ends. CDR3 length: 16 residues. CDR3 residues: CATSDLSGSSDNEQFF. The CDR3 DNA reads TGTGCCACCAGTGATTTGTCGGGTAGTTCCGACAATGAGCAGTTCTTC.

The CDR3 reads CASSLGLAGGEQFF. DNA for the CDR3: TGTGCCAGCAGCTTGGGACTAGCGGGGGGTGAGCAGTTCTTC. The chain joins TRBV5-5 to TRBJ2-1; TRBD2 matches 13 bases. Trimming cost V 0 bases and J 9 bases; bases outside gene matches: 0. Germline loops: CDR1 SGHKS, CDR2 YYEKEE (reference sequence). CDR3 size: 14 residues.

The chain uses TRBV6-6 and TRBJ2-7; 8 bases are shared with TRBD1. In germline, CDR1 is MNHNY, CDR2 SVGAGI (reference sequence). With 6 bases clipped from V and 7 bases from J, the junction kept 8 bases outside the gene matches. This CDR3 spans 13 amino acids. The CDR3 DNA reads as TGTGCCAGCAGGCCGACAGGGGCGGGAGAGCAGTACTTC. Protein: CASRPTGAGEQYF.

V gene TRBV28 combines with J gene TRBJ2-2; 12 bases fit TRBD2. V lost 2 bases to trimming and J lost 6 bases; unmatched junction nucleotides: 4. CDR1 and CDR2 (germline): MDHEN, SYDVKM. This CDR3 region has 16 residues. Here the CDR3 DNA reads TGTGCCAGCAGTTTACTACTAGCGGGGGGATCCGGGGAGCTGTTTTTT. This translates into CASSLLLAGGSGELFF.